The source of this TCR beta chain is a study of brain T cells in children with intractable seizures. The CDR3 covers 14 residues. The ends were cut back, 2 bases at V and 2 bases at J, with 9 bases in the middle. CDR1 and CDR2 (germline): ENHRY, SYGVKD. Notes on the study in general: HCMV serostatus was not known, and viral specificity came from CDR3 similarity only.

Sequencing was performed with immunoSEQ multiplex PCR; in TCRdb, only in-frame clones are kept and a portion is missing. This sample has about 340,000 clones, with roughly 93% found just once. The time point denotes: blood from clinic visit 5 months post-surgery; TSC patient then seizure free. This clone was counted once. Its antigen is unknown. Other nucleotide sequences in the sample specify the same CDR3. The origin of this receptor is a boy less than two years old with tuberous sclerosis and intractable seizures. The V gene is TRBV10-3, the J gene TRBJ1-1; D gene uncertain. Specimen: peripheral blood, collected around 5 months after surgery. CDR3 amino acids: CAISESRGNTEAFF. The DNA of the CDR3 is TGTGCCATCAGTGAGAGCCGGGGAAACACTGAAGCTTTCTTT.